This TCR beta chain derives from a study of tumor-infiltrating lymphocytes in localized non-small cell lung cancer. In the study overall: Resected tumor was paired with non-adjacent uninvolved lung from the same patient. General study results and limits: Immunotypes IM1 and IM2 had similar TCR-derived T-cell fractions. Different pieces of the same tissue were used for each assay. Higher tumor T cell infiltration than in uninvolved lung was supported by TCRbeta sequencing.

The table lists this clone with a few counts. What it binds is unknown. Clones were sequenced by immunoSEQ multiplex PCR, and TCRdb holds only the in-frame ones, with some missing. The sample lists roughly 9,100 clones, around 85% occurring once. Germline-derived CDR1 and CDR2 are MNHNS and SASEGT. With 1 base removed from V and 5 bases from J, the gap between germline ends came to 8 bases. This CDR3 is built from 14 residues. The V and J genes are TRBV6-1 and TRBJ1-4, with D tentatively TRBD1 (6 bases). Sequencing was done on a sample of uninvolved lung tissue not adjacent to the tumor. This clonotype was obtained from a human donor with non-small cell lung cancer. The CDR3 region is CASSEGQENEKLFF. CDR3 sequence (DNA): TGTGCCAGCAGTGAAGGACAGGAGAATGAAAAACTGTTTTTT.